The 19 T cell receptor beta chains below come from one sample, sequenced in a study of cytomegalovirus exposure and HLA in healthy donors. Primers for the PCR totalled 60 Vbeta and 13 Jbeta. Method: immunoSEQ multiplex PCR; TCRdb's copy keeps in-frame clones and lacks some. Among 95,000 to 150,000 clones listed, roughly 80% were seen once. The specimen sequenced was PBMCs. Receptors originate from a man aged 55 to 70 in good health and CMV-seropositive.

Notes on this clone: Other DNA sequences in the sample encode the same CDR3. The V gene is TRBV18, the J gene TRBJ1-1, with TRBD1 identical over 7 bases. The CDR3 covers 16 residues. The germline V gene encodes CDR1 KGHSH and CDR2 LQKENI. The ends lost 3 bases at V and 0 bases at J; junction bases unmatched: 7. The CDR3 nucleotides read TGTGCCAGCTCACCCGGACGGACAGGATTGAACACTGAAGCTTTCTTT. Encoded protein: CASSPGRTGLNTEAFF.

The chain joins TRBV29-1 to TRBJ2-1; D may be TRBD2 (6 bases). The CDR3 has 12 residues. The germline gives CDR1 SQVTM, CDR2 ANQGSEA. V gave up 7 bases and J gave up 8 bases, with 15 bases separating them. CDR3: CSAEVRDYEQFF. The DNA of the CDR3 is TGCAGCGCGGAGGTCAGGGACTATGAGCAGTTCTTC.

CDR3 bases: TGTGCCAGCAGCACCCGACAGAACAACGAGCAGTACTTC. The encoded protein is CASSTRQNNEQYF. The gene calls are TRBV9 and TRBJ2-7, with D perhaps matching TRBD1 (5 bases). This CDR3 region has 13 residues. Germline CDR1 SGDLS, CDR2 YYNGEE. The V gene lost 4 bases and the J gene lost 5 bases, with 13 bases spanning the gap.

The chain combines TRBV27 with TRBJ2-7, with TRBD2 matching over 8 bases. The CDR3 contains 15 residues. Germline CDR1 reads MNHEY; CDR2 reads SMNVEV (reference sequence). The V gene end was trimmed by 2 bases and the J gene end by 0 bases; junction bases not matched to a gene: 3. The CDR3 coding sequence is TGTGCCAGCAGTTTAGCGGGAGGCAGCTCCTACGAGCAGTACTTC. Translated: CASSLAGGSSYEQYF.

In DNA, the CDR3 is TGTGCCAGCTCACCGCGGAAGGAGCAAGAGACCCAGTACTTC. Its translation: CASSPRKEQETQYF. The chain joins TRBV18 to TRBJ2-5; D remains ambiguous. CDR1 and CDR2 (germline): KGHSH, LQKENI. Trimming removed 3 bases from V and 2 bases from J, with 10 bases in between. This CDR3 comprises 14 residues.

This chain uses TRBV11-1 with TRBJ2-2, with D possibly matching TRBD1 (5 bases). CDR1 and CDR2 (germline): SGHAT, FQDESV (reference sequence). This CDR3 has 13 residues. The germline V and J ends were trimmed by 5 bases and 4 bases, with 8 bases remaining between them. CDR3 region: CASSPGSTGELFF. CDR3 coding DNA: TGTGCCAGCAGCCCAGGGTCCACCGGGGAGCTGTTTTTT.

The V gene is TRBV7-3, the J gene TRBJ2-2, with TRBD2 as a possible D gene (5 bases). Trimming pared 2 bases from V and 6 bases from J, leaving 10 bases between. The germline CDR1 and CDR2 sequences are SGHTA and FQGTGA. The CDR3 has 14 residues. The CDR3 loop is CASSLSKEAGELFF. In DNA, the CDR3 is TGTGCCAGCAGCTTATCTAAGGAGGCCGGGGAGCTGTTTTTT.

This clone came up a few times. The CDR3 coding sequence is TGTGCCAGCAGTGAGTGGGGACTCTCCTACGAGCAGTACTTC. This gives the protein CASSEWGLSYEQYF. The V call is TRBV2, the J call TRBJ2-7, with D perhaps TRBD2 (6 bases). This CDR3 is built from 14 residues. CDR1 SNHLY and CDR2 FYNNEI come from the germline V gene. The V end lost 3 bases, the J end lost 0 bases, and 9 bases lay between the germline ends.

The chain is built from TRBV27 and TRBJ2-7; 10 nucleotides match TRBD2. The germline V gene has CDR1 MNHEY and CDR2 SMNVEV (reference sequence). CDR3 length equals 16 residues. Trimming removed 4 bases from V and 3 bases from J; junction bases left unmatched: 9. The CDR3 DNA is TGTGCCAGCAGTTCCAGGGTAGCGGGAGGAGTCTACGAGCAGTACTTC. Protein sequence: CASSSRVAGGVYEQYF.

The V call is TRBV9, the J call TRBJ2-7; tentative D call: TRBD1 (6 bases). The CDR3 is made up of 15 amino acids. CDR1 and CDR2 (germline): SGDLS, YYNGEE. Trimming left V 4 bases short and J 4 bases short, with 18 bases between. This CDR3 is CASSPQSRDKYEQYF. In nucleotides, the CDR3 is TGTGCCAGCAGCCCTCAGAGTCGGGACAAATACGAGCAGTACTTC. Full variable domain (outside the CDR3, taken from reference TRBV9 and TRBJ2-7): DSGVTQTPKHLITATGQRVTLRCSPRSGDLSVYWYQQSLDQGLQFLIQYYNGEERAKGNILERFSAQQFPDLHSELNLSSLELGDSALYFCASSPQSRDKYEQYFGPGTRLTVT.

The chain couples TRBV6-5 to TRBJ1-2, with 7 bases fitting TRBD1. The germline CDR1 and CDR2 sequences are MNHEY and SVGAGI. With 0 bases clipped from V and 4 bases from J, the junction kept 5 bases outside the gene matches. This CDR3 comprises 15 residues. CDR3 sequence (DNA): TGTGCCAGCAGTTACTCAAACAGGGGTCCCTATGGCTACACCTTC. It specifies CASSYSNRGPYGYTF.

The genes are TRBV5-1 and TRBJ1-4, with TRBD1 identical over 10 bases. CDR1 is SGHRS, CDR2 YFSETQ, per germline. The CDR3 runs 15 residues. V shed 4 bases and J 6 bases; nucleotides not matched to a gene: 6. CDR3 residues: CASSEAGTGDEKLFF. The CDR3 DNA follows: TGCGCCAGCAGCGAGGCCGGGACAGGGGATGAAAAACTGTTTTTT.

This clone appeared once. CDR3 protein: CASSSTGLNTGELFF. CDR3 nucleotides: TGTGCCAGCAGTAGTACAGGGCTTAACACCGGGGAGCTGTTTTTT. The genes are TRBV6-1 and TRBJ2-2; possibly TRBD1 for D (6 bases). Between the trimmed V and J ends, which lost 5 bases and 2 bases, there was a span of 12 bases. The CDR3 loop spans 15 amino acids. Germline V CDR1 and CDR2: MNHNS, SASEGT.

This chain's CDR3 is CASSARGLQETQYF. CDR3 nucleotides: TGTGCCAGCAGTGCAAGGGGCCTTCAAGAGACCCAGTACTTC. The V gene is TRBV2, the J gene TRBJ2-5; D might be TRBD1 (5 bases). Trimming removed 4 bases at V and 2 bases at J, with 11 bases between. This CDR3 is 14 amino acids long. Germline CDR1 reads SNHLY; CDR2 reads FYNNEI.

This clone showed up just a few times. V usage is TRBV2 and J usage is TRBJ1-5; 9 bases fit TRBD1. The CDR3 totals 15 residues. J gave up 6 bases and V 4 bases, and 7 bases lay outside the gene matches. Germline loops: CDR1 SNHLY, CDR2 FYNNEI. CDR3 bases: TGTGCCAGCAGTGGGGGGGGACAGGGCAGTCAGCCCCAGCATTTT. As protein: CASSGGGQGSQPQHF.

This sequence joins TRBV7-3 and TRBJ2-2; 7 nucleotides agree with TRBD1. The ends lost 4 bases at V and 1 base at J; junction bases unmatched: 6. This CDR3 region has 16 residues. Looked up from germline, CDR1 is SGHTA and CDR2 is FQGTGA. The CDR3 DNA sequence: TGTGCCAGCAGCTCCCGGGACAGCCGGAACACCGGGGAGCTGTTTTTT. Translating it yields CASSSRDSRNTGELFF. Full variable domain (remainder filled in from reference TRBV7-3 and TRBJ2-2): GAGVSQTPSNKVTEKGKYVELRCDPISGHTALYWYRQSLGQGPEFLIYFQGTGAADDSGLPNDRFFAVRPEGSVSTLKIQRTERGDSAVYLCASSSRDSRNTGELFFGEGSRLTVL.

This chain connects TRBV7-2 to TRBJ2-7; TRBD2 matches at 8 bases. After removal of 1 base from V and 4 bases from J, the junction contained 9 bases not matched to a gene. Germline values: CDR1 SGHTA, CDR2 FQGNSA. CDR3 length equals 16 residues. CDR3 in amino acids: CASSLDSSGSKYEQYF. The CDR3 bases are TGTGCCAGCAGCTTAGATTCCAGCGGGAGTAAGTACGAGCAGTACTTC.

This sequence joins TRBV5-1 and TRBJ1-2, with D tentatively TRBD1 (5 bases). This CDR3 has 13 residues. The V and J ends lost 3 bases and 6 bases respectively, with 12 bases between them. The germline V gene has CDR1 SGHRS and CDR2 YFSETQ. Here the CDR3 DNA reads TGCGCCAGCAGCTATGGGGCAGAAAATGGCTACACCTTC. Translating it yields CASSYGAENGYTF.

This chain connects TRBV19 to TRBJ1-1; the D is unclear. Trimming stripped 7 bases from V and 4 bases from J, with 13 bases between. CDR3 length: 13 residues. Germline V CDR1 and CDR2: LNHDA, SQIVND (reference sequence). CDR3 bases: TGTGCCAGTATGTCCCTGGTGAGCACTGAAGCTTTCTTT. It codes for CASMSLVSTEAFF. Filled out from reference TRBV19 and TRBJ1-1, the complete variable domain reads DGGITQSPKYLFRKEGQNVTLSCEQNLNHDAMYWYRQDPGQGLRLIYYSQIVNDFQKGDIAEGYSVSREKKESFPLTVTSAQKNPTAFYLCASMSLVSTEAFFGQGTRLTVV.